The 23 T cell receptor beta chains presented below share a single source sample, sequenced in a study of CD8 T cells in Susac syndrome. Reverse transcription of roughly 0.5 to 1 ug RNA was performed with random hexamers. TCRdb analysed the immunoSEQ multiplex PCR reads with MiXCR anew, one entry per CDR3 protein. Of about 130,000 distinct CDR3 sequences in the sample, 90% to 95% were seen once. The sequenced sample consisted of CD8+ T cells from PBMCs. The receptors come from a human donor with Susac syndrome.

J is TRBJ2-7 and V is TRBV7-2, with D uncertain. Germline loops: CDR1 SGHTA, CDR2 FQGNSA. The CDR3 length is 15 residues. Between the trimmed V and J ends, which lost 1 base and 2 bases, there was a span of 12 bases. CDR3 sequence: CASSLVARQPYEQYF. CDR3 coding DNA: TGTGCCAGCAGCTTAGTAGCCAGACAACCCTACGAGCAGTACTTC.

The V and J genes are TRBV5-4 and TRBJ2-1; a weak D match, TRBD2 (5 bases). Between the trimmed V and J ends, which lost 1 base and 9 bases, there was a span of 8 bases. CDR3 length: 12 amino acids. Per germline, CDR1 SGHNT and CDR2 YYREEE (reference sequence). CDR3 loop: CASSLRDGEQFF. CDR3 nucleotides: TGTGCCAGCAGCTTGCGGGATGGTGAGCAGTTCTTC.

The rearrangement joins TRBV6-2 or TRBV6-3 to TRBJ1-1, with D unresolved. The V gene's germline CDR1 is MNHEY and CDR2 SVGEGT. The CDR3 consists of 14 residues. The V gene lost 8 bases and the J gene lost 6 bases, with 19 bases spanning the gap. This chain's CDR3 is CASDLLPETAEAFF. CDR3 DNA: TGTGCCAGCGATCTCCTCCCAGAAACCGCTGAAGCTTTCTTT.

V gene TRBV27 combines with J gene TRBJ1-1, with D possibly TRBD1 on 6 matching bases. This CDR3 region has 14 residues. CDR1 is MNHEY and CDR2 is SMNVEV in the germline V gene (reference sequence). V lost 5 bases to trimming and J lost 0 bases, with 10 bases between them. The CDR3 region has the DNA TGTGCCAGCAGTATCGGGACACTGAACACTGAAGCTTTCTTT. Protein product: CASSIGTLNTEAFF.

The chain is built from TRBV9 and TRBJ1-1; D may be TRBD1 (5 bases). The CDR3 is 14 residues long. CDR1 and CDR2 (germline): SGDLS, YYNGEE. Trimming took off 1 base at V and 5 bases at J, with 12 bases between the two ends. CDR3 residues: CASSVLQGGTEAFF. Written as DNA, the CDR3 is TGTGCCAGCAGCGTACTGCAGGGAGGGACTGAAGCTTTCTTT.

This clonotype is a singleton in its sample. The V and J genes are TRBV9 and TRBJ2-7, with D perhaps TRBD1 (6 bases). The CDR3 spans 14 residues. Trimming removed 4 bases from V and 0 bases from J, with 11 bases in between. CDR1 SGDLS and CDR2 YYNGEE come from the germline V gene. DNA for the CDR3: TGTGCCAGCAGCATATCAGGGGCCTCCTACGAGCAGTACTTC. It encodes CASSISGASYEQYF.

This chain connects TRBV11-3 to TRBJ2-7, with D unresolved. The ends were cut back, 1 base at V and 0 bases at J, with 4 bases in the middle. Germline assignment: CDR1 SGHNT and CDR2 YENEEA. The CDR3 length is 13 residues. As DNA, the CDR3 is TGTGCCAGCAGCTTAGCCCCCTCCTACGAGCAGTACTTC. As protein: CASSLAPSYEQYF.

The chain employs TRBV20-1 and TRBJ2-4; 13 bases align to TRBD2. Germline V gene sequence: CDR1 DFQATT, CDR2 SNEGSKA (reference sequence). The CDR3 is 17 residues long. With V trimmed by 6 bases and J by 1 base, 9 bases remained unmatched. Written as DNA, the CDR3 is TGCAGTGCCCTCGGACTAGCGGGAGAGTGGGCCAAAAACATTCAGTACTTC. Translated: CSALGLAGEWAKNIQYF.

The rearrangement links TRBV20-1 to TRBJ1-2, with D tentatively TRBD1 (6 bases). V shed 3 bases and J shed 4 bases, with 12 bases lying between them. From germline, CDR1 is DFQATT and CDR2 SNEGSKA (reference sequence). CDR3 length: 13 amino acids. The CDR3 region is CSASGDIIYGYTF. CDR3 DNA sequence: TGCAGTGCTAGTGGGGACATAATCTATGGCTACACCTTC.

CDR3 sequence reads: CASSKDAAEPQHF. CDR3 sequence (DNA): TGTGCCAGCAGCAAAGACGCGGCGGAACCTCAGCATTTT. The V and J genes are TRBV21-1 and TRBJ1-5. TRBV21-1 is a listed pseudogene. The CDR3 sequence is 13 residues long.

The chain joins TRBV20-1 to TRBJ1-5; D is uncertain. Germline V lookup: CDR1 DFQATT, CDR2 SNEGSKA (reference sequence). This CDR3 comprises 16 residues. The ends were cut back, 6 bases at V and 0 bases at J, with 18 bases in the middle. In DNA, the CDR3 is TGCAGTGCGAGTCCCCCCCGACACTATAGCAATCAGCCCCAGCATTTT. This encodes CSASPPRHYSNQPQHF.

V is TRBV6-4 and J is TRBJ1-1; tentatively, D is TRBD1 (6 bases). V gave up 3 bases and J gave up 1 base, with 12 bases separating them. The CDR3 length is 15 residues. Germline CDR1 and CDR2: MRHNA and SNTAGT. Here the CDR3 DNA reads TGTGCCAGCAGTGAGGACAGCGCCCCGAACACTGAAGCTTTCTTT. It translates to CASSEDSAPNTEAFF.

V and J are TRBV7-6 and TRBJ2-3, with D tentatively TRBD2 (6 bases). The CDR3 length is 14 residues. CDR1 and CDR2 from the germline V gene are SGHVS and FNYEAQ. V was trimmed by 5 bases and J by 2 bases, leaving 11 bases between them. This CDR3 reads CASSPIADTDTQYF. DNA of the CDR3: TGTGCCAGCAGCCCCATAGCGGACACAGATACGCAGTATTTT.

This CDR3 reads CSATQAVLDEQYF. In nucleotides, the CDR3 is TGCAGTGCTACCCAGGCGGTATTGGACGAGCAGTACTTC. This chain links TRBV20-1 with TRBJ2-7; D gene uncertain. The germline gives CDR1 DFQATT, CDR2 SNEGSKA (reference sequence). The CDR3 has 13 residues. The V and J ends lost 4 bases and 5 bases respectively, with 15 bases between them.

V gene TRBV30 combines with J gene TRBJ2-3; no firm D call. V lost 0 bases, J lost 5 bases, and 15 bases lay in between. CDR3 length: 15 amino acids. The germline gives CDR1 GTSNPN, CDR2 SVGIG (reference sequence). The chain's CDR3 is CAWSVNPSVQDTQYF. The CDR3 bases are TGTGCCTGGAGTGTTAATCCAAGCGTCCAAGATACGCAGTATTTT. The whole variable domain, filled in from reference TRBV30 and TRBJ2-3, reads SQTIHQWPATLVQPVGSPLSLECTVEGTSNPNLYWYRQAAGRGLQLLFYSVGIGQISSEVPQNLSASRPQDRQFILSSKKLLLSDSGFYLCAWSVNPSVQDTQYFGPGTRLTVL.

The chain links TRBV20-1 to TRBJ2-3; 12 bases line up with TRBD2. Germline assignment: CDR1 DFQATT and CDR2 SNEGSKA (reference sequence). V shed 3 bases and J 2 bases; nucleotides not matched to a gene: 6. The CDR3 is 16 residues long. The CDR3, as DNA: TGCAGTGCTAGGGACCTAGCGGGGGGGATCACAGATACGCAGTATTTT. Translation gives CSARDLAGGITDTQYF.

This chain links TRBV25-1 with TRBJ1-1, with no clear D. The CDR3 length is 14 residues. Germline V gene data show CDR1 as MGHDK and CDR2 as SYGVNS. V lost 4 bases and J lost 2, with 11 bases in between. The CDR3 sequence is CASSGSAVNTEAFF. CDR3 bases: TGTGCCAGCAGTGGATCAGCCGTTAACACTGAAGCTTTCTTT.

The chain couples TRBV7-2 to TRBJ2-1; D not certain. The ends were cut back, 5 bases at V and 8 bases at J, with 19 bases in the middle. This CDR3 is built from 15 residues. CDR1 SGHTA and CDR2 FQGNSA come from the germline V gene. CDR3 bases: TGTGCCAGCAGCCCCACGGAATCATCCAGCGATGAGCAGTTCTTC. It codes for CASSPTESSSDEQFF.

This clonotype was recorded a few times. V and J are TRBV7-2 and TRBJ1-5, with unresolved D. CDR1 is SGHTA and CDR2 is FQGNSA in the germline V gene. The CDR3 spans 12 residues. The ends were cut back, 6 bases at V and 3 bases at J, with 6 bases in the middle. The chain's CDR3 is CASSLNNQPQHF. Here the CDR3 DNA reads TGTGCCAGCAGTTTAAACAATCAGCCCCAGCATTTT.

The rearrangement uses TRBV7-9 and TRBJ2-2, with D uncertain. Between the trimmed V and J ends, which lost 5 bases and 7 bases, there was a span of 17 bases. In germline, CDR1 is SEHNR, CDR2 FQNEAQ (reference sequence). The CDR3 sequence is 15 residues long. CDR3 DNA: TGTGCCAGCAGCGAAATCGTGGGGTTCGGCGGGGAGCTGTTTTTT. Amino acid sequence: CASSEIVGFGGELFF.

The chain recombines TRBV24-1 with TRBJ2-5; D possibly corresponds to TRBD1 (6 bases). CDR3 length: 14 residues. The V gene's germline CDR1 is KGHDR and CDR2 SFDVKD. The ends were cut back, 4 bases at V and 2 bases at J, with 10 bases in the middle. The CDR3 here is CATSDETGQETQYF. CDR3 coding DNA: TGTGCCACCAGTGACGAAACAGGGCAAGAGACCCAGTACTTC.

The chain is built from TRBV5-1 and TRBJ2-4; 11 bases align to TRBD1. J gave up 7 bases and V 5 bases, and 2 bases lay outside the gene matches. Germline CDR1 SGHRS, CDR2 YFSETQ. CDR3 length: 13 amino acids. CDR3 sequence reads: CASRWTGGNIQYF. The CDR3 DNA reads TGCGCCAGCAGGTGGACAGGGGGCAACATTCAGTACTTC.

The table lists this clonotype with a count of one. CDR3 DNA sequence: TGTGCCAGCAGTACACAGGGTTTTGACGATTCACCCCTCCACTTT. Amino acid sequence: CASSTQGFDDSPLHF. The chain links TRBV6-5 to TRBJ1-6, with D maybe TRBD1 (6 bases). There are 15 residues in the CDR3. Deletions cut 5 bases from V and 8 bases from J, with 16 bases between. CDR1 and CDR2 (germline): MNHEY, SVGAGI.